The 16 T cell receptor beta chains below come from one sample, sequenced in a study of blood T cell repertoires in COVID-19. Clones were sequenced by immunoSEQ multiplex PCR, and TCRdb holds only the in-frame ones, with some missing. The data contain around 140,000 clones, about 77% of them seen just once; the ten biggest clones take up more than 8.5%. Sample: peripheral blood. These receptors all stem from a woman aged 45-65 years with active or convalescent COVID-19.

V and J are TRBV7-8 and TRBJ2-3; D is undetermined. CDR3 length: 11 amino acids. V was pared by 5 bases and J by 3 bases, with 3 bases between. Germline CDR1 and CDR2: SGHVS and FQNEAQ. CDR3 DNA sequence: TGTGCCAGCAGCCTAACAGATACGCAGTATTTT. Encoded protein: CASSLTDTQYF.

The CDR3 DNA reads TGCAGCGCCACCCGGGGACAGGGTACAGATACGCAGTATTTT. Its protein product is CSATRGQGTDTQYF. V gene TRBV29-1 combines with J gene TRBJ2-3, with 9 nucleotides matching TRBD1. V trimming: 7 bases; J trimming: 3 bases; junction bases outside the gene matches: 8. This CDR3 has 14 amino acids. Germline loops: CDR1 SQVTM, CDR2 ANQGSEA.

Worth noting for this clone: This sequence may be a read error, since a much larger clone differs from it by one base. CDR3 sequence (DNA): TGTGCCAGCAGTCCGGGACAGACCTACGAGCAGTACTTC. Translation gives CASSPGQTYEQYF. The chain has TRBV27 and TRBJ2-7, with TRBD1 matching 7 bases. The CDR3 extends over 13 amino acids. Germline CDR1 MNHEY, CDR2 SMNVEV (reference sequence). The V gene end was trimmed by 5 bases and the J gene end by 2 bases; junction bases not matched to a gene: 3.

The gene calls are TRBV7-2 and TRBJ2-4; tentative D call: TRBD2 (7 bases). Germline V gene lookup returns CDR1 SGHTA and CDR2 FQGNSA. The CDR3 totals 15 residues. V was trimmed by 5 bases and J by 5 bases, leaving 16 bases between them. In DNA form, the CDR3 reads TGTGCCAGCAGCCCCTTGGGGGGGACACAAAACATTCAGTACTTC. The encoded protein is CASSPLGGTQNIQYF.

This clone was observed a single time. This chain joins TRBV7-9 and TRBJ2-2, with TRBD2 identical over 8 bases. Germline assignment: CDR1 SEHNR and CDR2 FQNEAQ (reference sequence). The CDR3 has 17 residues. The trim removed 5 bases at V and 3 bases at J, leaving 11 bases unmatched. As DNA, the CDR3 is TGTGCCAGCAGCGCTACCGAGCGGGAGAGCGACACCGGGGAGCTGTTTTTT. Its protein product is CASSATERESDTGELFF.

The gene calls are TRBV7-8 and TRBJ2-5, with TRBD2 as a possible D gene (5 bases). The CDR3 extends over 13 amino acids. Germline CDR1 is SGHVS and CDR2 is FQNEAQ. Trimming took 4 bases from V and 9 from J, leaving 15 bases between them. CDR3 in DNA: TGTGCCAGCAGCTCCTCAAGGACTGCCCCCCAGTACTTC. It translates to CASSSSRTAPQYF. Full variable domain (outside the CDR3, taken from reference TRBV7-8 and TRBJ2-5): GAGVSQSPRYKVAKRGQDVALRCDPISGHVSLFWYQQALGQGPEFLTYFQNEAQLDKSGLPSDRFFAERPEGSVSTLKIQRTQQEDSAVYLCASSSSRTAPQYFGPGTRLLVL.

The chain combines TRBV7-9 with TRBJ2-5; a weak D match, TRBD2 (5 bases). This CDR3 has 14 amino acids. Germline assignment: CDR1 SEHNR and CDR2 FQNEAQ (reference sequence). The germline V and J ends were trimmed by 4 bases and 1 base, with 10 bases remaining between them. The CDR3 region has the DNA TGTGCCAGCAGCTCGGAGGTCCTCCAAGAGACCCAGTACTTC. Translated: CASSSEVLQETQYF.

The V gene is TRBV28, the J gene TRBJ1-2; D perhaps matches TRBD1 (5 bases). V was clipped by 6 bases and J by 0 bases, with 11 bases between them. Germline V gives CDR1 MDHEN, CDR2 SYDVKM. This CDR3 has 14 residues. DNA for the CDR3: TGTGCCAGCAGCACAGGACCCGCTAACTATGGCTACACCTTC. This codes for CASSTGPANYGYTF.

The chain joins TRBV7-2 to TRBJ1-2, with D perhaps matching TRBD1 (5 bases). The V gene lost 1 base and the J gene lost 7 bases, with 13 bases spanning the gap. There are 14 residues in the CDR3. Germline CDR1 reads SGHTA; CDR2 reads FQGNSA. CDR3 in DNA: TGTGCCAGCAGCTTAGGGGGCGCCCGCACTGGCTACACCTTC. Its translation: CASSLGGARTGYTF.

The rearrangement uses TRBV12-5 and TRBJ2-3; 9 bases map to TRBD1. CDR1 and CDR2 from the germline V gene are LGHNT and FRNRAP. CDR3 length: 15 residues. V was pared by 1 base and J by 5 bases, with 4 bases of the junction left unmatched. The CDR3 protein is CASGLDRGQVDTQYF. The CDR3 DNA follows: TGTGCTAGTGGTTTGGACAGGGGGCAAGTAGATACGCAGTATTTT. The full variable domain, in which reference TRBV12-5 and TRBJ2-3 provide the parts outside the CDR3, is DARVTQTPRHKVTEMGQEVTMRCQPILGHNTVFWYRQTMMQGLELLAYFRNRAPLDDSGMPKDRFSAEMPDATLATLKIQPSEPRDSAVYFCASGLDRGQVDTQYFGPGTRLTVL.

The sample holds a few counts of this clone. The rearrangement links TRBV7-2 to TRBJ2-4; D not certain. V lost 2 bases to trimming and J lost 4 bases, with 9 bases between them. The CDR3 is 14 amino acids. In germline, CDR1 is SGHTA, CDR2 FQGNSA. CDR3 coding DNA: TGTGCCAGCAGCTTAAGCACAGATAAAAACATTCAGTACTTC. Translating gives CASSLSTDKNIQYF.

The rearrangement uses TRBV5-1 and TRBJ2-7, with 12 nucleotides matching TRBD2. V lost 3 bases, J lost 3 bases, and 1 base stayed unmatched. Germline V gives CDR1 SGHRS, CDR2 YFSETQ. The CDR3 spans 14 residues. Here the CDR3 reads CASSWTSGNYEQYF. The CDR3 DNA reads TGCGCCAGCAGCTGGACTAGCGGGAACTACGAGCAGTACTTC.

V usage is TRBV5-1 and J usage is TRBJ2-7; 7 bases fit TRBD1. This CDR3 region has 16 residues. CDR1 SGHRS and CDR2 YFSETQ come from the germline V gene. V lost 4 bases and J lost 3; bases outside the gene matches: 13. The CDR3 loop reads CASSPANFGTDYEQYF. As DNA, the CDR3 is TGCGCCAGCAGCCCCGCCAATTTCGGGACAGACTACGAGCAGTACTTC.

The chain is built from TRBV28 and TRBJ2-7; no firm D call. Germline V lookup: CDR1 MDHEN, CDR2 SYDVKM. The CDR3 extends over 17 amino acids. Trimming stripped 5 bases from V and 4 bases from J, with 24 bases between. In nucleotides, the CDR3 is TGTGCCAGCAGTACATGGTTTAGCTCTGGTAGTAGTTACGAGCAGTACTTC. Translated, it gives CASSTWFSSGSSYEQYF.

This chain uses TRBV7-3 with TRBJ1-3; 8 nucleotides match TRBD1. Per germline, CDR1 SGHTA and CDR2 FQGTGA. The ends lost 5 bases at V and 1 base at J; junction bases unmatched: 4. The CDR3 is 15 amino acids. Here the CDR3 DNA reads TGTGCCAGCAGCCCACAGGGGGGATCTGGAAACACCATATATTTT. Translated, it gives CASSPQGGSGNTIYF.

The chain recombines TRBV12-3 or TRBV12-4 with TRBJ1-1; 7 bases are shared with TRBD1. The length of the CDR3 is 13 residues. The trim removed 6 bases at V and 6 bases at J, leaving 7 bases unmatched. The CDR3 region is CASSATGIPEAFF. CDR3 nucleotides: TGTGCCAGCAGCGCGACAGGGATCCCTGAAGCTTTCTTT.